This is a list of T cell receptor beta chains from one sample in a study of Graves' ophthalmopathy and Graves' hyperthyroidism. From the multiplex PCR reads, TCRdb called clonotypes with MiXCR, one entry per CDR3 protein. This table holds about 740,000 distinct CDR3 sequences, roughly 40% found once. The material sequenced was peripheral blood. These receptors all come from an adult man with Graves' ophthalmopathy. CDR3s include the opening cysteine and the closing phenylalanine or tryptophan. A D gene is named only where the DNA matches it firmly. Only part of the rows carry a size: once, few, many, or a class if the clone is expanded.

d_call j_call v_call clone_size cdr3_aa cdr3_nt
TRBD1 TRBJ1-1 TRBV7-9 many CASSRTGGVTEAFF TGTGCCAGCAGCCGCACAGGGGGCGTAACTGAAGCTTTCTTT
- TRBJ1-2 TRBV6-1 few CASSESDNYGYTF TGTGCCAGCAGTGAATCAGATAACTATGGCTACACCTTC
TRBD1 TRBJ1-2 TRBV10-3 - CASLSGTGDEGYTF TGTGCCAGCCTCTCCGGGACAGGGGATGAAGGCTACACCTTC
- TRBJ1-1 TRBV2 few CASSARVEAFF TGTGCCAGCAGCGCCAGGGTTGAAGCTTTCTTT
- TRBJ2-5 TRBV12-3/TRBV12-4 - CASAYNSNQPQYF TGTGCCAGCGCATACAATAGCAATCAGCCCCAGTACTTC
- TRBJ1-4 TRBV20-1 many CSARANEKLFF TGCAGTGCAAGGGCCAATGAAAAACTGTTTTTT
- TRBJ1-1 TRBV20-1 few CSAKTRLAQGVTEAFF TGCAGTGCGAAAACACGTTTGGCGCAAGGAGTCACTGAAGCTTTCTTT
- TRBJ1-5 TRBV19 few CARRGGQGYQPQHF TGTGCCAGACGAGGAGGGCAGGGGTATCAGCCCCAGCATTTT
TRBD2 TRBJ2-7 TRBV7-9 - CASSLMGLAGTYEQYF TGTGCCAGCAGCTTGATGGGACTAGCGGGAACGTACGAGCAGTACTTC
- TRBJ2-5 TRBV7-3 many CASSLTGPGYQETQYF TGTGCCAGCAGCTTAACGGGGCCGGGCTACCAAGAGACCCAGTACTTC
- TRBJ2-2 TRBV5-1 - CASSSGSTGELFF TGCGCCAGCAGCTCCGGGAGCACCGGGGAGCTGTTTTTT
- TRBJ1-5 TRBV24-1 many CATSDNPGMPQHF TGTGCCACCAGTGACAACCCAGGTATGCCCCAGCATTTT
- TRBJ1-1 TRBV12-3/TRBV12-4 few CASRRGSTEAFF TGTGCCAGCAGGCGGGGTAGCACTGAAGCTTTCTTT
- TRBJ1-5 TRBV10-3 many CAISESDGRNQPQHF TGTGCCATCAGTGAGTCCGACGGCCGGAATCAGCCCCAGCATTTT
- TRBJ1-1 TRBV30 few CAWSPYTEAFF TGTGCCTGGAGTCCGTACACTGAAGCTTTCTTT
TRBD1 TRBJ1-1 TRBV29-1 - CSVDRGLSTEAFF TGCAGCGTGGACAGGGGTCTTAGTACTGAAGCTTTCTTT
- TRBJ1-5 TRBV20-1 - CSASWSSNQPQHF TGCAGTGCTAGTTGGTCGAGCAATCAGCCCCAGCATTTT
- TRBJ1-5 TRBV2 - CAGSALGEGQPQHF TGTGCCGGCAGTGCCCTGGGAGAGGGACAGCCCCAGCATTTT
TRBD1 TRBJ1-2 TRBV2 - CASSEGQPYGYTF TGTGCCAGCAGCGAGGGACAGCCCTATGGCTACACCTTC
TRBD1 TRBJ1-1 TRBV29-1 - CSLGQVNTEAFF TGCAGCTTGGGACAGGTGAACACTGAAGCTTTCTTT